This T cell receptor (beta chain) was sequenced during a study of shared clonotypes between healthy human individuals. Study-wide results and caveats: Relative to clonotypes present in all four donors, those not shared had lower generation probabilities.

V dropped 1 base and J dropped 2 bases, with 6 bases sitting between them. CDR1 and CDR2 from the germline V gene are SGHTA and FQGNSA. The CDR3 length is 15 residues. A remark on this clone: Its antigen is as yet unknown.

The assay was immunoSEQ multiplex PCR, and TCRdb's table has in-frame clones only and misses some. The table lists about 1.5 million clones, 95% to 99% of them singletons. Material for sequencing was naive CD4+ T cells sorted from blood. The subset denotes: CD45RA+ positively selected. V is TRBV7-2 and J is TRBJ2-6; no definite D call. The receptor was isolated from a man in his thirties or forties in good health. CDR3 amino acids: CASSLGAAGANVLTF. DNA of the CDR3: TGTGCCAGCAGCTTAGGGGCAGCTGGGGCCAACGTCCTGACTTTC.